One and the same sample provided the 22 T cell receptor beta chains below, sequenced in a study of T-cell memory formation after mild COVID-19. TCRdb used MiXCR to reprocess the 5' RACE reads, holding one entry per CDR3 protein. The sample carries 150,000 to 200,000 distinct CDR3 sequences, 18% recorded once. Sequencing was done on a sample of PBMCs or a T cell subset sorted from them (not recorded which). All receptors derive from a man aged 18 to 30 who had mild COVID-19 (a few samples of this study predate the infection). Cell type and time point are not known.

This clonotype was found a few times. The V and J genes are TRBV11-2 and TRBJ1-4; D gene uncertain. Trimming left V 7 bases short and J 7 bases short, with 7 bases between. The germline V gene has CDR1 SGHAT and CDR2 FQNNGV. This CDR3 is built from 11 residues. This CDR3 reads CASMAFEKLFF. CDR3 nucleotide sequence: TGTGCCAGCATGGCCTTTGAAAAACTGTTTTTT.

This clonotype was seen at least ten times. CDR3 bases: TGTGCCAGCAGCTTACGACTTTTGGGCGCTGAAGCTTTCTTT. This encodes CASSLRLLGAEAFF. J is TRBJ1-1 and V is TRBV7-2, with D unclear. CDR1 and CDR2 (germline): SGHTA, FQGNSA. V lost 2 bases and J 6 bases, leaving 13 bases between the germline ends. CDR3 length: 14 amino acids.

This chain uses TRBV2 with TRBJ2-6; D not certain. Per the germline V gene, CDR1 is SNHLY and CDR2 is FYNNEI. V was cut by 8 bases and J by 0 bases, with 14 bases left in between. The CDR3 covers 16 residues. The CDR3 loop reads CASHLYSRSGANVLTF. The CDR3 DNA reads as TGTGCCAGCCACCTGTACTCACGCTCTGGGGCCAACGTCCTGACTTTC. Filled out from reference TRBV2 and TRBJ2-6, the complete variable domain reads EPEVTQTPSHQVTQMGQEVILRCVPISNHLYFYWYRQILGQKVEFLVSFYNNEISEKSEIFDDQFSVERPDGSNFTLKIRSTKLEDSAMYFCASHLYSRSGANVLTFGAGSRLTVL.

In its sample, this clonotype was seen a few times. This chain joins TRBV5-1 and TRBJ2-5; D unresolved. The V end lost 1 base, the J end lost 2 bases, and 6 bases lay between the germline ends. CDR1 is SGHRS, CDR2 YFSETQ, per germline. This CDR3 comprises 13 residues. The CDR3 sequence: CASSLNSQETQYF. In DNA, the CDR3 is TGCGCCAGCAGCTTGAACAGTCAAGAGACCCAGTACTTC.

This sequence joins TRBV11-1 and TRBJ1-5; tentative D call: TRBD1 (6 bases). The CDR3 covers 16 residues. The V and J ends lost 4 bases and 2 bases respectively, with 15 bases between them. Germline V gene data show CDR1 as SGHAT and CDR2 as FQDESV (reference sequence). Here the CDR3 DNA reads TGTGCCAGCAGCTGTAACAGGGTTTTGGGCAATCAGCCCCAGCATTTT. Its protein product is CASSCNRVLGNQPQHF.

This clonotype has ten or more counts. J is TRBJ2-3 and V is TRBV5-1; the D gene is possibly TRBD1 (6 bases). Looked up from germline, CDR1 is SGHRS and CDR2 is YFSETQ. Trimming removed 0 bases at V and 2 bases at J, with 10 bases between. This CDR3 comprises 15 residues. CDR3 nucleotide sequence: TGCGCCAGCAGCTTGGTGGACAGAGACACAGATACGCAGTATTTT. This translates into CASSLVDRDTDTQYF.

The V and J genes are TRBV10-3 and TRBJ2-5, with D possibly TRBD2 on 7 matching bases. The CDR3 consists of 16 residues. Trimming left V 0 bases short and J 4 bases short, with 15 bases between. The germline CDR1 and CDR2 sequences are ENHRY and SYGVKD. The CDR3 DNA is TGTGCCATCAGTGAGTCGGTCGGGGGGCGCAGAGAGACCCAGTACTTC. This sequence encodes CAISESVGGRRETQYF.

This clonotype was counted between two and nine times. The chain carries TRBV7-3 and TRBJ2-7; 7 nucleotides line up with TRBD2. The V gene's germline CDR1 is SGHTA and CDR2 FQGTGA. V lost 2 bases and J lost 6; bases outside the gene matches: 10. This CDR3 has 15 amino acids. The CDR3 DNA reads TGTGCCAGCAGCTTAGCCGGGGGGTTTTACGGCGAGCAGTACTTC. Translated, it gives CASSLAGGFYGEQYF.

V gene TRBV7-3 combines with J gene TRBJ2-1; TRBD2 matches 8 bases. Germline V gene data show CDR1 as SGHTA and CDR2 as FQGTGA. Unmatched junction bases numbered 4, after V lost 2 bases and J lost 7 bases. The CDR3 has 14 amino acids. CDR3 nucleotides: TGTGCCAGCAGCTTAGTTGGGACTAGTAATGAGCAGTTCTTC. This gives the protein CASSLVGTSNEQFF.

The chain joins TRBV7-2 to TRBJ2-6; 9 bases match TRBD1. V trimming: 1 base; J trimming: 0 bases; junction bases outside the gene matches: 7. Germline V gene data show CDR1 as SGHTA and CDR2 as FQGNSA. The CDR3 contains 19 residues. The CDR3 here is CASSLDPTGGLSGANVLTF. The CDR3 DNA follows: TGTGCCAGCAGCTTAGACCCGACAGGGGGGCTCTCTGGGGCCAACGTCCTGACTTTC.

V and J are TRBV7-9 and TRBJ1-4; D may be TRBD1 (6 bases). V was cut by 5 bases and J by 4 bases, with 17 bases left in between. CDR3 length: 16 amino acids. Per germline, CDR1 SEHNR and CDR2 FQNEAQ (reference sequence). CDR3 bases: TGTGCCAGCAGCCTCTTTTTGGGACACTATAATGAAAAACTGTTTTTT. This gives the protein CASSLFLGHYNEKLFF.

J is TRBJ1-5 and V is TRBV2, with 7 bases that match TRBD1. CDR3 length: 15 amino acids. Germline loops: CDR1 SNHLY, CDR2 FYNNEI. Trimming took 5 bases from V and 5 from J; bases not matched to a gene: 9. Written as DNA, the CDR3 is TGTGCCAGCAGTTCCGGGACGACAGGGCATCAGCCCCAGCATTTT. It specifies CASSSGTTGHQPQHF.

This clonotype was counted between two and nine times. The chain has TRBV12-3 or TRBV12-4 and TRBJ2-4; maybe TRBD1 (5 bases). The length of the CDR3 is 13 residues. V was cut by 3 bases and J by 11 bases, with 14 bases left in between. In nucleotides, the CDR3 is TGTGCCAGCAGTTTCCAGGGTCTGGGTTTTCAGTACTTC. Translated, it gives CASSFQGLGFQYF.

This clonotype was observed a handful of times. The chain employs TRBV6-2 or TRBV6-3 and TRBJ1-5, with a possible D match to TRBD1 (6 bases). Trimming pared 4 bases from V and 3 bases from J, leaving 10 bases between. The CDR3 loop spans 14 amino acids. Germline values: CDR1 MNHEY, CDR2 SVGEGT. The CDR3 loop reads CASSSGQTNQPQHF. In nucleotides, the CDR3 is TGTGCCAGCAGTTCAGGACAGACCAATCAGCCCCAGCATTTT.

The rearrangement joins TRBV7-9 to TRBJ2-4, with D tentatively TRBD1 (5 bases). The CDR3 loop spans 17 amino acids. CDR1 is SEHNR, CDR2 FQNEAQ, per germline (reference sequence). V gave up 1 base and J gave up 3 bases, with 16 bases separating them. CDR3 protein: CASSLVTMRQRKNIQYF. The DNA for the CDR3 is TGTGCCAGCAGCTTAGTAACTATGCGACAGCGCAAAAACATTCAGTACTTC.

This clonotype was seen a few times. The chain carries TRBV5-4 and TRBJ2-3; D might be TRBD1 (6 bases). The germline V and J ends were trimmed by 4 bases and 7 bases, with 16 bases remaining between them. Germline-derived CDR1 and CDR2 are SGHNT and YYREEE (reference sequence). The CDR3 has 14 residues. CDR3: CASSLMGAGNTQYF. CDR3 sequence (DNA): TGTGCCAGCAGCCTGATGGGGGCTGGAAATACGCAGTATTTT.

This clonotype was detected many times. V and J are TRBV5-1 and TRBJ1-2, with D perhaps TRBD1 (5 bases). The germline V gene has CDR1 SGHRS and CDR2 YFSETQ. The CDR3 is 16 residues long. V gave up 0 bases and J gave up 7 bases, with 19 bases separating them. DNA of the CDR3: TGCGCCAGCAGCTTGGCGGGGCGTTTCACCCCCTTTGGCTACACCTTC. This codes for CASSLAGRFTPFGYTF.

This clonotype was detected ten times or more. The chain carries TRBV2 and TRBJ2-5, with no clear D. The CDR3 sequence is 14 residues long. With 3 bases removed from V and 5 bases from J, the gap between germline ends came to 13 bases. The germline V gene encodes CDR1 SNHLY and CDR2 FYNNEI. The chain's CDR3 is CASSEVVPKETQYF. Written as DNA, the CDR3 is TGTGCCAGCAGTGAGGTAGTCCCCAAGGAGACCCAGTACTTC.

A few counts support this clonotype. This rearrangement joins TRBV6-5 to TRBJ1-2, with 7 bases matching TRBD1. This CDR3 comprises 15 residues. Germline-derived CDR1 and CDR2 are MNHEY and SVGAGI. The V and J ends lost 2 bases and 4 bases, in that order; junction bases with no gene match: 7. CDR3 DNA sequence: TGTGCCAGCAGTTACGGTCGGGGGACAGCCTATGGCTACACCTTC. Its translation is CASSYGRGTAYGYTF.

V gene TRBV12-3 or TRBV12-4 combines with J gene TRBJ1-1, with unresolved D. This CDR3 spans 11 amino acids. Trimming shortened V by 5 bases and J by 7 bases, and 8 bases separated the two germline ends. In DNA, the CDR3 is TGTGCCAGCAGTACGGGGATTGAAGCTTTCTTT. It specifies CASSTGIEAFF.

The J gene is TRBJ2-7, the V gene TRBV21-1; the table's D call of TRBD2 was not tested on the DNA. TRBV21-1 is listed as a pseudogene. The CDR3 is 15 amino acids. For the CDR3, the DNA is TGTGCCAGCAGCAAAGCCCGGACTAGCTCCGACGAGCAGTACTTC. This codes for CASSKARTSSDEQYF.

This sequence joins TRBV24-1 and TRBJ2-3; D is perhaps TRBD2 (6 bases). Per the germline V gene, CDR1 is KGHDR and CDR2 is SFDVKD. The V end was cut by 12 bases, the J end by 6 bases, with 12 bases between. This CDR3 is built from 11 residues. CDR3 protein: CAVLGGDTQYF. The CDR3 DNA reads as TGTGCCGTCCTCGGAGGGGATACGCAGTATTTT.